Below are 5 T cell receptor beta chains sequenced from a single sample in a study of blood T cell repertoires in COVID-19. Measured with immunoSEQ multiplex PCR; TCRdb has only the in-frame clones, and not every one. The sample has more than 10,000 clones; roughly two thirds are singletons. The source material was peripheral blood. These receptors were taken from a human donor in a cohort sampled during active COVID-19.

The CDR3 region has the DNA TGCGCCACGCTTCCGGCAGGGACCTATAATTCACCCCTCCACTTT. Protein: CATLPAGTYNSPLHF. The chain recombines TRBV10-2 with TRBJ1-6; D perhaps matches TRBD1 (5 bases). Germline lookup yields CDR1 WSHSY and CDR2 SAAADI. Trimming took 10 bases from V and 2 from J, leaving 15 bases between them. CDR3 length: 15 amino acids.

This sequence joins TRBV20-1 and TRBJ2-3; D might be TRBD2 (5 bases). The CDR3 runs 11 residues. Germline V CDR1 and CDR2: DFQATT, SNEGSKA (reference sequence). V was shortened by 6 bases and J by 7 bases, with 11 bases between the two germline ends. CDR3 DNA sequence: TGCAGTGCGGTGAGGGCGAATACGCAGTATTTT. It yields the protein CSAVRANTQYF.

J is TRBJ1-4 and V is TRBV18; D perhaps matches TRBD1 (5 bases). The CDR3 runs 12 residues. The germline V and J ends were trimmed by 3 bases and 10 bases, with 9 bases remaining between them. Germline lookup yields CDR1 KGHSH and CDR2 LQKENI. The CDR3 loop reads CASSPEGPKLFF. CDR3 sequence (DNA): TGTGCCAGCTCACCGGAGGGGCCAAAACTGTTTTTT.

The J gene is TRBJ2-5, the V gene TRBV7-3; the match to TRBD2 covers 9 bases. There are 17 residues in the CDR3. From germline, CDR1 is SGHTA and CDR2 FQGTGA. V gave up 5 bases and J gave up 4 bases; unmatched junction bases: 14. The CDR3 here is CASSPGNRAGGGETQYF. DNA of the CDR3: TGTGCCAGCAGCCCGGGAAATCGGGCGGGAGGGGGAGAGACCCAGTACTTC.

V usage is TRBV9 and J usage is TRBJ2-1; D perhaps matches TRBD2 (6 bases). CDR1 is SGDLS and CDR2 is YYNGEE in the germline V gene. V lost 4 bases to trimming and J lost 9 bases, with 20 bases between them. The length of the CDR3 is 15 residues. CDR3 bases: TGTGCCAGCAGCCGATTCGACAATTACGGGGGTGAGCAGTTCTTC. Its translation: CASSRFDNYGGEQFF.